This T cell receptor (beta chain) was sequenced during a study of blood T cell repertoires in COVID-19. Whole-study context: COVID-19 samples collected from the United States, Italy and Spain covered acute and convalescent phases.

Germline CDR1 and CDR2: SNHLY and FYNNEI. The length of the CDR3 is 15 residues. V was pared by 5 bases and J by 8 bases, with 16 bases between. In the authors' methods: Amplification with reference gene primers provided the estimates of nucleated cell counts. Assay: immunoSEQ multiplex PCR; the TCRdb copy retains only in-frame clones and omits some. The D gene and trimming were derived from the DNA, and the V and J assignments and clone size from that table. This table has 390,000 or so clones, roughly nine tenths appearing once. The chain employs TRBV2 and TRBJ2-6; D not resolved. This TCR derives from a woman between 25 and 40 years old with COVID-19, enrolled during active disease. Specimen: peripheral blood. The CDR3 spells CASSPLTWPSNVLTF. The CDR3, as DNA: TGTGCCAGCAGTCCCTTAACATGGCCATCCAACGTCCTGACTTTC.